These 15 T cell receptor beta chains share one sample of origin, sequenced in a study of post-analysis software for immune sequencing data. The antigens these receptors bind are not known. Included in the TCR beta cDNA libraries were unique molecular identifiers. TCRdb redid the calling of the PCR reads with MiXCR, one entry per CDR3 protein. The repertoire holds about 570,000 distinct CDR3 sequences, roughly 34% seen once, with around 5.9% in the top ten. The study's findings and limits: TRBV segments more frequent in patients than in controls numbered roughly 5 and included TRBV5-6, TRBV5-1 and TRBV20-1.

Sequenced sample: blood. These receptors were obtained from a girl under 18 with multiple sclerosis.

This clonotype came up a few times. The chain recombines TRBV29-1 with TRBJ2-3; 12 positions agree with TRBD1. V lost 6 bases, J lost 2 bases, and 3 bases stayed unmatched. Germline lookup yields CDR1 SQVTM and CDR2 ANQGSEA. The CDR3 runs 14 residues. CDR3 bases: TGCAGCGTAGGGACAGGGGGCATCACAGATACGCAGTATTTT. Protein sequence: CSVGTGGITDTQYF.

This rearrangement joins TRBV5-1 to TRBJ2-3; D unclear. There are 15 residues in the CDR3. The germline V and J ends were trimmed by 2 bases and 1 base, with 11 bases remaining between them. Germline V gene sequence: CDR1 SGHRS, CDR2 YFSETQ. Written as DNA, the CDR3 is TGCGCCAGCAGCTTCCGGATAGGAGGCACAGATACGCAGTATTTT. Its protein product is CASSFRIGGTDTQYF.

This clonotype was seen a few times. This chain joins TRBV12-3 or TRBV12-4 and TRBJ1-6; the match to TRBD1 covers 8 bases. The CDR3 has 16 amino acids. The V and J ends lost 1 base and 8 bases, in that order; junction bases with no gene match: 7. The CDR3 here is CASSLGTGTADSPLHF. CDR3 DNA sequence: TGTGCCAGCAGTTTAGGGACAGGGACGGCGGATTCACCCCTCCACTTT.

This chain links TRBV7-9 with TRBJ1-6, with D maybe TRBD1 (5 bases). Germline V lookup: CDR1 SEHNR, CDR2 FQNEAQ (reference sequence). This CDR3 spans 15 amino acids. The germline V and J ends were trimmed by 5 bases and 7 bases, with 15 bases remaining between them. The CDR3 protein is CASSPDPTANSPLHF. DNA for the CDR3: TGTGCCAGCAGCCCCGACCCGACAGCAAATTCACCCCTCCACTTT.

This clonotype has just a few counts. V usage is TRBV18 and J usage is TRBJ2-1; D gene ambiguous. Trimming removed 2 bases from V and 0 bases from J, with 8 bases in between. The germline V gene encodes CDR1 KGHSH and CDR2 LQKENI. The CDR3 totals 15 residues. CDR3 nucleotides: TGTGCCAGCTCACCAGCTTCTATCTCCTACAATGAGCAGTTCTTC. Amino acids: CASSPASISYNEQFF.

The chain couples TRBV6-1 to TRBJ2-4; TRBD1 matches at 7 bases. The CDR3 runs 17 residues. V dropped 4 bases and J dropped 0; count of bases not matched to a gene: 9. Germline CDR1 reads MNHNS; CDR2 reads SASEGT. The chain's CDR3 is CASSGYRGPLAKNIQYF. CDR3 nucleotides: TGTGCCAGCAGTGGATACAGGGGACCCCTAGCCAAAAACATTCAGTACTTC.

The rearrangement uses TRBV7-3 and TRBJ2-1; TRBD1 matches 10 bases. Germline-derived CDR1 and CDR2 are SGHTA and FQGTGA. Trimming removed 1 base from V and 5 bases from J; junction bases left unmatched: 5. This CDR3 has 16 amino acids. CDR3: CASSLMTGGGHNEQFF. CDR3 nucleotide sequence: TGTGCCAGCAGCTTAATGACAGGGGGCGGGCACAATGAGCAGTTCTTC.

This clonotype was seen more than once but under ten times. V gene TRBV20-1 combines with J gene TRBJ2-3; D gene uncertain. The CDR3 extends over 16 amino acids. Per the germline V gene, CDR1 is DFQATT and CDR2 is SNEGSKA (reference sequence). V was trimmed by 0 bases and J by 0 bases, leaving 13 bases between them. CDR3: CSARDGGQFSTDTQYF. CDR3 DNA sequence: TGCAGTGCTAGAGATGGTGGGCAGTTCAGCACAGATACGCAGTATTTT.

The chain employs TRBV12-3 or TRBV12-4 and TRBJ2-7; TRBD1 matches at 9 bases. CDR3 length: 12 amino acids. V was clipped by 4 bases and J by 8 bases; unmatched bases: 3. The CDR3, as DNA: TGTGCCAGCAGTTCACAGGGGGCTCAGCAGTACTTC. It translates to CASSSQGAQQYF.

The CDR3 reads CASSLDRNLGYTF. In DNA, the CDR3 is TGTGCCAGCAGCCTTGACAGAAATCTTGGCTACACCTTC. This rearrangement joins TRBV11-2 to TRBJ1-2; a possible D gene is TRBD1 (5 bases). The CDR3 runs to 13 residues. V gave up 5 bases and J gave up 7 bases, with 14 bases separating them. Per germline, CDR1 SGHAT and CDR2 FQNNGV.

Details on this clonotype: An end of the junction differs from the germline gene, which may be a read error. CDR3 sequence (DNA): TGCAATGCTAGAGGTTCCGTCCAAGAGACCCAGTACTTC. Translated, it gives CNARGSVQETQYF. The chain carries TRBV20-1 and TRBJ2-5; D uncertain. This CDR3 spans 13 amino acids. Germline-derived CDR1 and CDR2 are DFQATT and SNEGSKA (reference sequence).

The chain joins TRBV12-3 or TRBV12-4 to TRBJ2-3; no clear D gene. Trimming took 2 bases from V and 2 from J, leaving 8 bases between them. This CDR3 comprises 14 residues. In DNA form, the CDR3 reads TGTGCCAGCAGTTTACCTCGACCCACAGATACGCAGTATTTT. Translating gives CASSLPRPTDTQYF.

The CDR3 loop is CASTPGQGLSEQFF. The CDR3 bases are TGTGCCAGCACCCCGGGACAGGGGCTTAGTGAGCAGTTCTTC. The chain employs TRBV27 and TRBJ2-1; 10 nucleotides match TRBD1. Germline assignment: CDR1 MNHEY and CDR2 SMNVEV (reference sequence). The trim removed 7 bases at V and 9 bases at J, leaving 9 bases unmatched. The CDR3 is 14 residues long.

This clonotype was recorded a few times. The J gene is TRBJ1-5, the V gene TRBV4-1; possibly TRBD1 for D (5 bases). CDR1 and CDR2 from the germline V gene are MGHRA and YSYEKL. Trimming left V 0 bases short and J 8 bases short, with 20 bases between. The CDR3 spans 17 residues. Here the CDR3 reads CASSQEGQGGRLEPQHF. For the CDR3, the DNA is TGCGCCAGCAGCCAAGAAGGGCAGGGTGGGCGCCTGGAGCCCCAGCATTTT.

This clonotype was counted a few times. The V and J genes are TRBV7-9 and TRBJ2-1; TRBD1 is a possible D gene (6 bases). Germline lookup yields CDR1 SEHNR and CDR2 FQNEAQ (reference sequence). The CDR3 length is 14 residues. Trimming took off 3 bases at V and 5 bases at J, with 11 bases between the two ends. CDR3 loop: CASSFTGRNNEQFF. The CDR3 region has the DNA TGTGCCAGCAGCTTTACAGGGCGGAACAATGAGCAGTTCTTC.